This T cell receptor (beta chain) was recorded in a study of blood T cell repertoires in COVID-19. Turning to the study itself: Sites in the United States, Italy and Spain provided acute and convalescent COVID-19 samples. T cells, B-cell-depleted T cells, or PBMCs supplied cDNA or gDNA.

In the source study's methods: For nucleated cells, counts were estimated from reference gene primer amplification. Clones were sequenced by immunoSEQ multiplex PCR, and TCRdb holds only the in-frame ones, with some missing. V and J calls and clone size are given by that table; D and trimming were obtained from the DNA. Of approximately 130,000 clones in the sample, around 77% are singletons; the top ten hold 10% to 14%. The CDR3 extends over 16 amino acids. V gave up 4 bases and J gave up 2 bases, with 19 bases separating them. Germline V gives CDR1 SGHRS, CDR2 YFSETQ. The rearrangement links TRBV5-1 to TRBJ2-7, with a weak D call TRBD1 (6 bases). The receptor's source is a human donor in a cohort sampled during active COVID-19. Sequenced material: peripheral blood. This chain's CDR3 is CASSPIPDRRTYEQYF. Here the CDR3 DNA reads TGCGCCAGCAGCCCGATCCCAGACAGGAGAACCTACGAGCAGTACTTC.